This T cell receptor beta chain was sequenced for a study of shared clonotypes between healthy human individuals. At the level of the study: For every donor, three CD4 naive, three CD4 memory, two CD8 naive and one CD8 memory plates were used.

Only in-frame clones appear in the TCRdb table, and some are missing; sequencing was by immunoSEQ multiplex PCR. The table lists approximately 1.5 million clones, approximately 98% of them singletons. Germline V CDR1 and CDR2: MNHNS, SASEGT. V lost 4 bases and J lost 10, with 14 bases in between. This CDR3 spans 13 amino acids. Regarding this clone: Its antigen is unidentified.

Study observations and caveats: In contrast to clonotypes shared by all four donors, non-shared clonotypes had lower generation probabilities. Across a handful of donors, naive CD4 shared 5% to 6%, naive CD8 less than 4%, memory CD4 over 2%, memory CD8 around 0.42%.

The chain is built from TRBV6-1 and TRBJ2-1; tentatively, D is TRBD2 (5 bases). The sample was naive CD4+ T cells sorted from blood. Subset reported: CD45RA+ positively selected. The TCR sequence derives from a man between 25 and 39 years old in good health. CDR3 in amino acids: CASSVTILLEQFF. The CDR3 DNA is TGTGCCAGCAGTGTGACTATCCTTCTGGAGCAGTTCTTC.